Listed below are T cell receptor beta chains from one sample, sequenced in a study of cytomegalovirus exposure and HLA in healthy donors. Sequenced by immunoSEQ multiplex PCR; TCRdb stores in-frame clones only, minus some. This table holds 68,000 or so clones. The sequencing sample was made of PBMCs. The source of these receptors is a female donor in good health and CMV-seropositive. Each CDR3 is given with its conserved first and last residue.

V gene	CDR3 protein
TRBV7-6	CASSSRGAGDTQYF
TRBV28	CASSPTGGRSGNTIYF
TRBV7-2	CASSLSPPGAYEQYF
TRBV30	CAWSSGVTSLAFF
TRBV7-2	CASSSRQANYGYTF
TRBV11-1	CASSPGGGGGYTF
TRBV7-6	CASSFRDRSYEQYF
TRBV27	CASSPGTSGPSSYNEQFF
TRBV7-2	CASSFSGTSEANEQFF
TRBV1	CTSSQRLAGSAFQETQYF
TRBV11-2	CASSPGISGANVLTF
TRBV9	CASSVAGGLAEETQYF
TRBV10-1	CASSPTGSSYEQYF
TRBV18	CASSPLGRTPLGDTQYF
TRBV4-1	CASSQDLTGRRGYTF
TRBV6-6	CASSYEGVSGNTIYF
TRBV29-1	CSVQRSVRTEAFF
TRBV2	CASSDATGRTEAFF
TRBV29-1	CSAMIGTGDFGSDTQYF
TRBV7-6	CASSLRGPSGTSGYTGELFF
TRBV14	CASSRNRGQETQYF
TRBV12-2	CASRFPVPSPWNYEQYF
TRBV18	CASSPPASGSYEQYF
TRBV19	CASSIGQGSEKLFF
TRBV11-2	CASSPGTGFYFGNTIYF
TRBV5-1	CASSPDLQGARNTEAFF
TRBV27	CASSSDGGWNEQFF
TRBV18	CASSRNLAERTYEQYF
TRBV11-3	CASSLGTSGSGDTQYF
TRBV7-9	CASSPAVGGGDEQYF
TRBV6-1	CASSEPRELSDTQYF
TRBV6-6	CASVKTGVSQPQHF